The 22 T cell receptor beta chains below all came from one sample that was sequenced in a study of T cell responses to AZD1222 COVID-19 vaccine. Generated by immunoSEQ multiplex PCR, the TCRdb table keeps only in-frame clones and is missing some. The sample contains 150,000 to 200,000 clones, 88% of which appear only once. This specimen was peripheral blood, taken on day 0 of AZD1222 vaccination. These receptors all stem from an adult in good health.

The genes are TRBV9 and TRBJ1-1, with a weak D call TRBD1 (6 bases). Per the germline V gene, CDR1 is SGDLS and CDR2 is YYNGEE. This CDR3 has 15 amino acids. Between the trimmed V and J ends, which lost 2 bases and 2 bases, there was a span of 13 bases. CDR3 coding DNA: TGTGCCAGCAGCGTCGATGGGGGGCGAAACACTGAAGCTTTCTTT. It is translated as CASSVDGGRNTEAFF.

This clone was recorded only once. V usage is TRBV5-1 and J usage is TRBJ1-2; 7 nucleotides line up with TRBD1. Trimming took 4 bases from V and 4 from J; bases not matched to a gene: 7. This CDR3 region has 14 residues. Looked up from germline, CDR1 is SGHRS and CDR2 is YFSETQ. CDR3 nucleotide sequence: TGCGCCAGCAGCCCCGGACAGGAGATCTATGGCTACACCTTC. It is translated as CASSPGQEIYGYTF.

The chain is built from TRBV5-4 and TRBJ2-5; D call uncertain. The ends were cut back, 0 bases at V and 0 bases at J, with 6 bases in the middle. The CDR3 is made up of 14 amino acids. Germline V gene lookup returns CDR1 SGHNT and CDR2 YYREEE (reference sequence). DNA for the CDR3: TGTGCCAGCAGCTTGGACAGATACCAAGAGACCCAGTACTTC. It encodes CASSLDRYQETQYF.

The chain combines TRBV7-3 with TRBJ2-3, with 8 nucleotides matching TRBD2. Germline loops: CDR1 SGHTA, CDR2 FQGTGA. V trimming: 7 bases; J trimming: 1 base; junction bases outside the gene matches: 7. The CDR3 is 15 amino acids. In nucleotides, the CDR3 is TGTGCCAGCACCTCGGGAGGGCTGGGCACAGATACGCAGTATTTT. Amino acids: CASTSGGLGTDTQYF.

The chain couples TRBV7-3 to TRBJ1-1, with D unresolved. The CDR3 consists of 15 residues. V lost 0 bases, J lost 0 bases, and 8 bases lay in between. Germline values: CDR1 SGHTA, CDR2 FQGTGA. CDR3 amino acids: CASSLTGPMNTEAFF. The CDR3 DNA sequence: TGTGCCAGCAGCTTAACAGGTCCCATGAACACTGAAGCTTTCTTT.

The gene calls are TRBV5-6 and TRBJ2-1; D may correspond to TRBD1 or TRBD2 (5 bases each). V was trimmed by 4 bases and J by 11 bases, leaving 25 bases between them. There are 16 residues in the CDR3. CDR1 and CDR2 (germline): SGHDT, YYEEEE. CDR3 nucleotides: TGTGCCAGCAGCATGAGAAGGGACGGACCGGAGAATAAGCAGTTCTTC. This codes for CASSMRRDGPENKQFF.

CDR3 bases: TGCGCCAGCAGCTTGGCGGGAGAGGAGCAGTACTTC. Residues: CASSLAGEEQYF. This chain links TRBV5-1 with TRBJ2-7; tentative D call: TRBD2 (6 bases). V was clipped by 0 bases and J by 7 bases, with 8 bases between them. CDR1 is SGHRS and CDR2 is YFSETQ in the germline V gene. The CDR3 is 12 amino acids.

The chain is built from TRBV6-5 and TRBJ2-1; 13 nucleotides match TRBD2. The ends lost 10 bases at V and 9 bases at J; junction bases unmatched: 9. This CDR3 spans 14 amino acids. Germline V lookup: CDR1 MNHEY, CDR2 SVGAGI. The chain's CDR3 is CATDRLAGGGEQFF. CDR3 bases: TGTGCCACCGACCGACTAGCGGGAGGTGGTGAGCAGTTCTTC.

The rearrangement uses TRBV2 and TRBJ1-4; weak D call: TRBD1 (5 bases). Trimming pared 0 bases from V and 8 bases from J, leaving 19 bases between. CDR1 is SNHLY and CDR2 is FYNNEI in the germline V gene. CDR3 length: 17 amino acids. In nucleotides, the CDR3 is TGTGCCAGCAGTGAAGCGCTTCTGGGGGAGAGCCGCGAAAAACTGTTTTTT. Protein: CASSEALLGESREKLFF.

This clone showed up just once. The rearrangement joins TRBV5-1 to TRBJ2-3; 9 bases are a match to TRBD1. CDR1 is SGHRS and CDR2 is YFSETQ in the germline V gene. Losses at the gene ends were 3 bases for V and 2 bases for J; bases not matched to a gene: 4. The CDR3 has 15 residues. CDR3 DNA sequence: TGCGCCAGCAGCTCCGGGACAGGGATCACAGATACGCAGTATTTT. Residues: CASSSGTGITDTQYF. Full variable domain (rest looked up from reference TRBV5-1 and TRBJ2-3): KAGVTQTPRYLIKTRGQQVTLSCSPISGHRSVSWYQQTPGQGLQFLFEYFSETQRNKGNFPGRFSGRQFSNSRSEMNVSTLELGDSALYLCASSSGTGITDTQYFGPGTRLTVL.

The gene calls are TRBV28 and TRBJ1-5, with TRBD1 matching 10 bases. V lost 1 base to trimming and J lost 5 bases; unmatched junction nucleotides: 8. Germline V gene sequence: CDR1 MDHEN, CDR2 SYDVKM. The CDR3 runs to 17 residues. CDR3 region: CASSLLVGTGVYQPQHF. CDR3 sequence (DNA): TGTGCCAGCAGTTTATTAGTCGGGACAGGGGTATATCAGCCCCAGCATTTT.

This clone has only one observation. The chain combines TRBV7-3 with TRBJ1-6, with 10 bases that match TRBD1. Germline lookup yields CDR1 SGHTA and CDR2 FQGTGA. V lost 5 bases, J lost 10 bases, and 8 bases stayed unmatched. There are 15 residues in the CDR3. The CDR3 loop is CASSQSGQGGSPLHF. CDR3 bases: TGTGCCAGCAGCCAGTCCGGACAGGGGGGCTCACCCCTCCACTTT.

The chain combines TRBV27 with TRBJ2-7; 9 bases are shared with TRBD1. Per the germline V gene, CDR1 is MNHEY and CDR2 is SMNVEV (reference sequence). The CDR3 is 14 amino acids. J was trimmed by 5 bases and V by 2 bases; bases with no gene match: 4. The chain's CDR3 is CASSLGTGSNEQYF. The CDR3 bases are TGTGCCAGCAGTTTAGGGACAGGGTCCAACGAGCAGTACTTC.

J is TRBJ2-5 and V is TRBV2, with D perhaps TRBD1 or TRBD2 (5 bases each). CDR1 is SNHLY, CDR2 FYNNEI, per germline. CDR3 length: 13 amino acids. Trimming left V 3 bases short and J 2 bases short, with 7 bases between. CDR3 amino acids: CASSERGQETQYF. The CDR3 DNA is TGTGCCAGCAGTGAGAGGGGACAAGAGACCCAGTACTTC.

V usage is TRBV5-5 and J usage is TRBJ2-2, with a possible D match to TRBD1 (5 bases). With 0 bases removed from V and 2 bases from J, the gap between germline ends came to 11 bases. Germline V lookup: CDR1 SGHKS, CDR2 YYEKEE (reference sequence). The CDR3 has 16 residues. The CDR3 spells CASSLADRYNTGELFF. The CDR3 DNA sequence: TGTGCCAGCAGCTTGGCTGACAGATATAACACCGGGGAGCTGTTTTTT.

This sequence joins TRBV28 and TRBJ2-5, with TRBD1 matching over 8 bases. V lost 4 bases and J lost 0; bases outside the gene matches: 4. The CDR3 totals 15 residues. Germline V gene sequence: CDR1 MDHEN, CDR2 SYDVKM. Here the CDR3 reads CASSSDRAYQETQYF. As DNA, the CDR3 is TGTGCCAGCAGTTCGGACAGGGCTTACCAAGAGACCCAGTACTTC.

The CDR3 DNA sequence: TGTGCCAGCAGTGCCCGGGGCGGGGAGACCCAGTACTTC. Translation gives CASSARGGETQYF. V is TRBV6-4 and J is TRBJ2-5; D may correspond to TRBD1 or TRBD2 (5 bases each). CDR3 length: 13 amino acids. Deletions cut 4 bases from V and 5 bases from J, with 11 bases between. Germline values: CDR1 MRHNA, CDR2 SNTAGT.

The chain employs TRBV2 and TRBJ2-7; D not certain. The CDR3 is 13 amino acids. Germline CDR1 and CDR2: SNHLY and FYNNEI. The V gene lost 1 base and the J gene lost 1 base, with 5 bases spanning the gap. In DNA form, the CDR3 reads TGTGCCAGCAGTGAAGGGAAATCCTACGAGCAGTACTTC. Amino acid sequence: CASSEGKSYEQYF. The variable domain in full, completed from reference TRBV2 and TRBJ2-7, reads EPEVTQTPSHQVTQMGQEVILRCVPISNHLYFYWYRQILGQKVEFLVSFYNNEISEKSEIFDDQFSVERPDGSNFTLKIRSTKLEDSAMYFCASSEGKSYEQYFGPGTRLTVT.

The chain's CDR3 is CASSLVTGGYGEAFF. The CDR3 nucleotides are TGTGCCAGCAGTTTAGTAACAGGGGGCTACGGTGAAGCTTTCTTT. This rearrangement joins TRBV27 to TRBJ1-1; TRBD1 aligns across 9 bases. This CDR3 region has 15 residues. The V and J ends lost 2 bases and 7 bases, in that order; junction bases with no gene match: 8. Germline loops: CDR1 MNHEY, CDR2 SMNVEV (reference sequence).

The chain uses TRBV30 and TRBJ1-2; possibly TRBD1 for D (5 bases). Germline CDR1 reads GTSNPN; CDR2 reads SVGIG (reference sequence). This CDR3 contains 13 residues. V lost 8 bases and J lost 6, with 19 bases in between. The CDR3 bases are TGTGCCCGGGACCACGGAATGGGAGATGGCTACACCTTC. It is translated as CARDHGMGDGYTF. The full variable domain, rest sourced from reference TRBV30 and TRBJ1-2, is SQTIHQWPATLVQPVGSPLSLECTVEGTSNPNLYWYRQAAGRGLQLLFYSVGIGQISSEVPQNLSASRPQDRQFILSSKKLLLSDSGFYLCARDHGMGDGYTFGSGTRLTVV.

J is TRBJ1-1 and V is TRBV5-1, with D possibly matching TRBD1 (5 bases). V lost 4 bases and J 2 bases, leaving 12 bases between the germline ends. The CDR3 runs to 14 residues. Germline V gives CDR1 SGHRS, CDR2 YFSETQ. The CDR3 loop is CASSNPGINTEAFF. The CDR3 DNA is TGCGCCAGCAGCAATCCAGGGATTAACACTGAAGCTTTCTTT.

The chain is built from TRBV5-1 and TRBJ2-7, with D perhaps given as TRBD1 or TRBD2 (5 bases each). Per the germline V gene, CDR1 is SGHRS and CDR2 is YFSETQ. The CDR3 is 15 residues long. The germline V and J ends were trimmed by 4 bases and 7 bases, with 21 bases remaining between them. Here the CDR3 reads CASSGGDTSPREQYF. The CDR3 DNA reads TGCGCCAGCAGCGGGGGAGACACTTCTCCTAGAGAGCAGTACTTC.